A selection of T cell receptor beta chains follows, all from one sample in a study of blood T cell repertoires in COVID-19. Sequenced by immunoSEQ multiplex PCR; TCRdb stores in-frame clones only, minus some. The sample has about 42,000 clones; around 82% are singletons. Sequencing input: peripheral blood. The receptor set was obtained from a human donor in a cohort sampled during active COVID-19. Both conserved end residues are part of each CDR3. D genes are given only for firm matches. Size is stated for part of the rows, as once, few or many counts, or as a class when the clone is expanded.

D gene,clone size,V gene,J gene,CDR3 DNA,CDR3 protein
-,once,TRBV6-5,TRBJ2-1,TGTGCCAGCAGTTACTCGTCCGAGGAGCAGTTCTTC,CASSYSSEEQFF
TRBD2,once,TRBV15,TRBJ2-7,TGTGCCACCAGCACCGGCGGGAGCTCCTACGAGCAGTACTTC,CATSTGGSSYEQYF
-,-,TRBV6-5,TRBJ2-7,TGTGCCAGCAGTTACTCGAGGCAAGGGGGAAACGAGCAGTACTTC,CASSYSRQGGNEQYF
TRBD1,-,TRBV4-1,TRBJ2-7,TGCGCCAGCAGCCAAGACGGAAGGACAGGGGGCTACGAGCAGTACTTC,CASSQDGRTGGYEQYF
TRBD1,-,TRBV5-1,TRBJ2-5,TGCGCCAGCAGCTTTGGGACAGGGAGAGAGACCCAGTACTTC,CASSFGTGRETQYF
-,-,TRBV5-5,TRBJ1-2,TGTGCCAGCAGCTTGGACAGGAACTATGGCTACACCTTC,CASSLDRNYGYTF
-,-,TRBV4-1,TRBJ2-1,TGCGCCAGCAGCCAAGAGCCGTGGCTTTCCTCCTACAATGAGCAGTTCTTC,CASSQEPWLSSYNEQFF
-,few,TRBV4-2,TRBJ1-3,TGTGCCAGCAGCCAAGGGGGGCTTGGAAACACCATATATTTT,CASSQGGLGNTIYF
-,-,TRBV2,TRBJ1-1,TGTGCCAGCAGCTACACAGGGTCCATTGAAGCTTTCTTT,CASSYTGSIEAFF
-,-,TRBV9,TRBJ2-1,TGTGCCAGCAGCGAGACCGGGACTGTGTACAATGAGCAGTTCTTC,CASSETGTVYNEQFF
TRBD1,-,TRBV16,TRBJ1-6,TGTGCCAGCAGCGCCGGGACAGGAGATTCACCCCTCCACTTT,CASSAGTGDSPLHF
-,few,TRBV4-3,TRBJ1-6,TGCGCCAGCAGCCAAGATAGGGAGCGCTCACCCCTCCACTTT,CASSQDRERSPLHF
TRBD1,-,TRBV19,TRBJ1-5,TGTGCCAGTAGTCTAAGGGACAGCACGAATCAGCCCCAGCATTTT,CASSLRDSTNQPQHF
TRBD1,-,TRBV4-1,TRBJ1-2,TGCGCCAGCAGCCCGCCACCGGGACAGGGCCCGTCAAACACCTTC,CASSPPPGQGPSNTF
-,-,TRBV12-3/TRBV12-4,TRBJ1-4,TGTGCCAGCAGTCCGGGGATGGGAGGAAAACTGTTTTTT,CASSPGMGGKLFF
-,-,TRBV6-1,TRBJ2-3,TGTGCCAGCAGTGAATTGGTCAGGTCTAGCACAGATACGCAGTATTTT,CASSELVRSSTDTQYF
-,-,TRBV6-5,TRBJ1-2,TGTGCCAGCAGTCGTAACACCAACTATGGCTACACCTTC,CASSRNTNYGYTF
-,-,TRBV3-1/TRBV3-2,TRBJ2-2,TGTGCCAGCAGCCCCAGGGGAAGGGCCGGGGAGCTGTTTTTT,CASSPRGRAGELFF
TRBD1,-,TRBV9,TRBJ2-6,TGTGCCAGCAGCCAACCCCGGGACAGGGGGCGCGCTGGGGCCAACGTCCTGACTTTC,CASSQPRDRGRAGANVLTF
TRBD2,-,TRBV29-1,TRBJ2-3,TGCAGCGTTACGGCTAGCGGGAGTAGCACAGATACGCAGTATTTT,CSVTASGSSTDTQYF
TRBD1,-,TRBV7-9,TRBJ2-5,TGTGCCAGCAGCGGGGACAGTGGGGAGACCCAGTACTTC,CASSGDSGETQYF